Presented here are 5 T cell receptor beta chains from one specimen sequenced in a study of OX40 agonist ivuxolimab in advanced cancers. The protocol was immunoSEQ multiplex PCR, while the TCRdb copy is restricted to in-frame clones and leaves out a portion. The repertoire holds some 77,000 clones, with around 87% as singletons. The sample here was CD4+ or CD8+ T cells sorted from blood, taken in a trial of the OX40 agonist ivuxolimab. The source of these receptors is an adult with an advanced solid tumor such as melanoma, head and neck, liver or kidney cancer.

This rearrangement joins TRBV5-8 to TRBJ2-7; 10 bases fit TRBD2. The CDR3 consists of 14 residues. Germline CDR1 and CDR2: SGHTS and YDEGEE. J was trimmed by 0 bases and V by 4 bases; bases with no gene match: 1. The CDR3 loop is CASSTSGNSYEQYF. CDR3 DNA sequence: TGTGCCAGCAGCACTAGCGGGAACTCCTACGAGCAGTACTTC. Looking up the rest from reference TRBV5-8 and TRBJ2-7 gives the full variable domain: EAGVTQSPTHLIKTRGQQATLRCSPISGHTSVYWYQQALGLGLQFLLWYDEGEERNRGNFPPRFSGRQFPNYSSELNVNALELEDSALYLCASSTSGNSYEQYFGPGTRLTVT.

The chain employs TRBV28 and TRBJ2-7, with D perhaps matching TRBD1 (6 bases). Germline V gives CDR1 MDHEN, CDR2 SYDVKM. The CDR3 is 15 amino acids. Trimming stripped 7 bases from V and 6 bases from J, with 22 bases between. The CDR3 sequence: CASTMSSGVVGEQYF. The DNA for the CDR3 is TGTGCCAGCACTATGAGTTCAGGGGTTGTCGGCGAGCAGTACTTC.

The chain has TRBV28 and TRBJ2-5; D call uncertain. The CDR3 length is 14 residues. CDR1 is MDHEN, CDR2 SYDVKM, per germline. The ends were cut back, 8 bases at V and 2 bases at J, with 15 bases in the middle. The CDR3 reads CASVDPILQETQYF. The CDR3, as DNA: TGTGCCAGCGTTGACCCAATACTTCAAGAGACCCAGTACTTC. Together with reference TRBV28 and TRBJ2-5, the CDR3 gives the full variable domain: DVKVTQSSRYLVKRTGEKVFLECVQDMDHENMFWYRQDPGLGLRLIYFSYDVKMKEKGDIPEGYSVSREKKERFSLILESASTNQTSMYLCASVDPILQETQYFGPGTRLLVL.

This clone has a single count. The chain is built from TRBV6-5 and TRBJ2-2, with TRBD1 identical over 8 bases. The length of the CDR3 is 15 residues. Trimming took 6 bases from V and 4 from J; bases not matched to a gene: 7. The germline CDR1 and CDR2 sequences are MNHEY and SVGAGI. The chain's CDR3 is CASRAGGAGTGELFF. The CDR3 DNA follows: TGTGCCAGCAGGGCAGGGGGCGCAGGCACCGGGGAGCTGTTTTTT.

The rearrangement joins TRBV30 to TRBJ2-7, with 8 bases fitting TRBD2. Germline CDR1 reads GTSNPN; CDR2 reads SVGIG (reference sequence). This CDR3 spans 15 amino acids. The V and J ends lost 2 bases and 0 bases, in that order; junction bases with no gene match: 6. The CDR3 DNA is TGTGCCTGGAGTAGGCTAGCGGGCTACTCCTACGAGCAGTACTTC. Protein sequence: CAWSRLAGYSYEQYF.